This T cell receptor beta chain is drawn from a study of control samples from healthy donors and cancer patients. The CDR3 loop spans 15 amino acids. Germline V gives CDR1 LNHDA, CDR2 SQIVND (reference sequence). V was cut by 4 bases and J by 4 bases, with 16 bases left in between. Sequenced by immunoSEQ multiplex PCR; TCRdb stores in-frame clones only, minus some. The table shows about 120,000 clones, with more than 70% occurring only once. The sequenced sample was blood. This chain links TRBV19 with TRBJ2-5; maybe TRBD2 (7 bases). The source of this sequence is a man aged 50 or older in good health. CDR3 residues: CASSNLRGGSETQYF. CDR3 DNA: TGTGCCAGTAGTAACTTGAGGGGGGGCTCAGAGACCCAGTACTTC. The whole variable domain, filled in from reference TRBV19 and TRBJ2-5, reads DGGITQSPKYLFRKEGQNVTLSCEQNLNHDAMYWYRQDPGQGLRLIYYSQIVNDFQKGDIAEGYSVSREKKESFPLTVTSAQKNPTAFYLCASSNLRGGSETQYFGPGTRLLVL.